This T cell receptor beta chain emerged from a study of blood T cell repertoires in COVID-19 (dated by TCRdb to about 2020). Some background on the complete study: Samples from collaborators originated in the United States, Italy and Spain and spanned both the acute and convalescent phases of COVID-19. The repertoires were made available in a free public database intended to serve as a resource for research on the immune response to SARS-CoV-2. Nearly every sample came with metadata listing a de-identified subject ID, COVID-19 status, age in years and sex. The dataset comprised deeply sampled blood TCRbeta repertoires from subjects exposed to, actively infected with, or recovered from COVID-19. Where available, HLA class I and class II types were taken from metadata supplied by the sample provider and were not determined by assay-based typing. The prospective study material was composed of cDNA or gDNA derived from T cells, B-cell-depleted T cells, or PBMCs. The samples were drawn from the first 160 participants of the ongoing ImmuneRACE study and from 1,254 subjects provided by 6 global collaborators.

Of note for this clone: No cognate antigen has been identified for it. Nothing much larger sits one base from this clone, and base qualities are not available.

TCRbeta CDR3 regions were amplified from genomic DNA by means of the immunoSEQ Assay, a bias-controlled multiplex PCR. From the authors' description of their analysis: The number of nucleated cells in each sample was estimated from the amplification of reference gene primers within the assay. Sequence reads were collapsed and filtered to measure the absolute abundance of every unique TCRbeta CDR3 rearrangement. For each sample, productive Simpson clonality was calculated as the square root of Simpson's diversity index across productive rearrangements. TCRdb took over this immuneACCESS table, retaining in-frame rearrangements with V and J assigned. Such tables are incomplete; in checked studies, under half of the missing clones stem from an unresolved V gene, and the remainder is unexplained. That table is the source of V, J and clone size, and D and trimming were worked out from the DNA. Present in this sample are about 180,000 clones, roughly 80% of which were seen just once. Of the sample, roughly 7.5% falls within the top ten clones.

What the research found in general, with its limitations: How much clinical and demographic metadata was included differed by source and by participant, and the metadata was provided uncurated.

At one collaborating source in Seattle, patients were enrolled during active infection and were followed longitudinally through the course of disease. The collaborating institutions used their own protocols to collect whole blood in K2EDTA tubes. For TCRbeta analysis, collaborator samples were shipped as frozen whole blood, as isolated PBMCs, or as DNA extracted from either sample type. Trimmed from V: 5 bases; trimmed from J: 1 base; junction bases lacking a gene match: 4. Spanning cysteine to phenylalanine, the CDR3 consists of 15 amino acids. Left in the record is the CDR3 DNA by itself, 45 bases read in frame from the first base. The germline V gene provides CDR1 SGHAT and CDR2 FQNNGV.

The receptor comes from a woman aged 70-85 years with COVID-19, enrolled during active disease. The sequence links TRBV11-2 to TRBJ2-3, and TRBD2 aligns with 9 junction nucleotides. The specimen was peripheral blood. The sequence in DNA is TGTGCCAGCAGCCCCTGGACTAGCGGCACAGATACGCAGTATTTT. Its coded protein is CASSPWTSGTDTQYF.